One sample yielded the 6 T cell receptor beta chains listed below, sequenced in a study of OX40 agonist ivuxolimab in advanced cancers. The assay was immunoSEQ multiplex PCR, and TCRdb's table has in-frame clones only and misses some. In the table there are about 48,000 clones, approximately 91% of which are singletons. The material sequenced was CD4+ or CD8+ T cells sorted from blood, taken in a trial of the OX40 agonist ivuxolimab. The receptors stem from an adult with an advanced solid tumor such as melanoma, head and neck, liver or kidney cancer.

The chain links TRBV4-1 to TRBJ1-6; D is perhaps TRBD1 (5 bases). The CDR3 loop spans 16 amino acids. Germline lookup yields CDR1 MGHRA and CDR2 YSYEKL. Trimming cost V 0 bases and J 6 bases, with 12 bases left between them. This CDR3 is CASSQDEQDINSPLHF. The CDR3 DNA reads TGCGCCAGCAGCCAAGATGAGCAGGACATTAATTCACCCCTCCACTTT.

The CDR3 DNA sequence: TGTGCCAGCAGTGAAGCGAGCCTTTTCCTCCAGCGGGCTGAAGCTTTCTTT. This gives the protein CASSEASLFLQRAEAFF. The chain is built from TRBV2 and TRBJ1-1; D uncertain. Germline V gene sequence: CDR1 SNHLY, CDR2 FYNNEI. CDR3 length: 17 amino acids. Trimming stripped 0 bases from V and 6 bases from J, with 20 bases between.

The V and J genes are TRBV7-9 and TRBJ2-1; possible D gene TRBD2, 5 bases. CDR1 is SEHNR, CDR2 FQNEAQ, per germline (reference sequence). Deletions cut 5 bases from V and 5 bases from J, with 10 bases between. The length of the CDR3 is 13 residues. The chain's CDR3 is CASSKPGDNEQFF. The CDR3 DNA is TGTGCCAGCAGCAAACCCGGGGACAATGAGCAGTTCTTC. The whole variable domain, remainder taken from reference TRBV7-9 and TRBJ2-1, is DTGVSQNPRHKITKRGQNVTFRCDPISEHNRLYWYRQTLGQGPEFLTYFQNEAQLEKSRLLSDRFSAERPKGSFSTLEIQRTEQGDSAMYLCASSKPGDNEQFFGPGTRLTVL.

The V call is TRBV28, the J call TRBJ1-1; D not certain. The CDR3 loop spans 11 amino acids. The germline V and J ends were trimmed by 6 bases and 1 base, with 3 bases remaining between them. Germline V gene lookup returns CDR1 MDHEN and CDR2 SYDVKM. The CDR3 bases are TGTGCCAGCAGACCGAACACTGAAGCTTTCTTT. Its translation is CASRPNTEAFF.

V is TRBV4-1 and J is TRBJ1-4; TRBD1 might be the D (5 bases). This CDR3 has 16 amino acids. Germline values: CDR1 MGHRA, CDR2 YSYEKL. V lost 4 bases and J lost 5, with 17 bases in between. This CDR3 is CASSPTGQTANEKLFF. DNA of the CDR3: TGCGCCAGCAGCCCTACTGGGCAGACAGCAAATGAAAAACTGTTTTTT.

V and J are TRBV6-5 and TRBJ1-1, with D perhaps TRBD1 (6 bases). Germline V gene sequence: CDR1 MNHEY, CDR2 SVGAGI. V lost 5 bases to trimming and J lost 5 bases, with 18 bases between them. This CDR3 comprises 15 residues. The CDR3 DNA is TGTGCCAGCAGTGGGGAACAGGGTGCGAGTACTGAAGCTTTCTTT. This sequence encodes CASSGEQGASTEAFF.